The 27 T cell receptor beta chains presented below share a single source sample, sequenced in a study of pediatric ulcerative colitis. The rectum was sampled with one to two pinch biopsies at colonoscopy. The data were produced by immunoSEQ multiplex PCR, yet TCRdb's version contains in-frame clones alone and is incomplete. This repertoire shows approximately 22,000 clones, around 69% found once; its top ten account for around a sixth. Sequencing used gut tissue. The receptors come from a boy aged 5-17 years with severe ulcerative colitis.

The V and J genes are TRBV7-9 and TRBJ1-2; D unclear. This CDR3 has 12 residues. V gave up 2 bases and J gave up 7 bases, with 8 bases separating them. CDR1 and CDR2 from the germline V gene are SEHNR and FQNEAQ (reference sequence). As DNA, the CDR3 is TGTGCCAGCAGCTTACAGGCTTCTGGCTACACCTTC. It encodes CASSLQASGYTF.

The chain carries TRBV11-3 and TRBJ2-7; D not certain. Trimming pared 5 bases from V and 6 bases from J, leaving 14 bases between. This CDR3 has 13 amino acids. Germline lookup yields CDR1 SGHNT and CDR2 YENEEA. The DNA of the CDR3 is TGTGCCAGCAGCAAACACAAGCAGTCCGAGCAGTACTTC. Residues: CASSKHKQSEQYF.

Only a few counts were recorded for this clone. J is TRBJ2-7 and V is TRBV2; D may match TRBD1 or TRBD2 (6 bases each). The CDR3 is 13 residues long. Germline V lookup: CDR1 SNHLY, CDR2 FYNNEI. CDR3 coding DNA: TGTGCAGCGGGCTTTGGACAGTCCTACGAGCAGTACTTC. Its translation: CAAGFGQSYEQYF.

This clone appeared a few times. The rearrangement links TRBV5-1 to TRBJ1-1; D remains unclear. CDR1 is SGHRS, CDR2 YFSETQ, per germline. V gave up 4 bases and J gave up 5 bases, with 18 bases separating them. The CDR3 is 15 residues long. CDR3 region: CASSRLDSHKTEAFF. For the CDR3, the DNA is TGCGCCAGCAGCCGACTGGATAGCCATAAAACTGAAGCTTTCTTT.

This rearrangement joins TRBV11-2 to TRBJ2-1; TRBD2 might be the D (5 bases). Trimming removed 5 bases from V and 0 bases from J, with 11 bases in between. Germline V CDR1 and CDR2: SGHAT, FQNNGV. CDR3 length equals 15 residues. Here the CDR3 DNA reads TGTGCCAGCAGCAAAGCGGAGAGCTCCTACAATGAGCAGTTCTTC. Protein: CASSKAESSYNEQFF.

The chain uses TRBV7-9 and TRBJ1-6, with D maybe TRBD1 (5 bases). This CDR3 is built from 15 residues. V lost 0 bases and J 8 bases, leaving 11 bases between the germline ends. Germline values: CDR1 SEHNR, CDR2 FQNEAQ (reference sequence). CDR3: CASSLATVQDSPLHF. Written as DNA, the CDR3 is TGTGCCAGCAGCTTAGCGACAGTGCAGGATTCACCCCTCCACTTT.

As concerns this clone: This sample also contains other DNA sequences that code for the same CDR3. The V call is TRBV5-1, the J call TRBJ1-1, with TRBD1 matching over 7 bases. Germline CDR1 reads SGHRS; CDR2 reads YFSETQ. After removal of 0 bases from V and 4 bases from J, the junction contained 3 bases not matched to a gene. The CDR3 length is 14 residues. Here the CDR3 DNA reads TGCGCCAGCAGCTTGGCGGCAGGGGGCACTGAAGCTTTCTTT. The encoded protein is CASSLAAGGTEAFF.

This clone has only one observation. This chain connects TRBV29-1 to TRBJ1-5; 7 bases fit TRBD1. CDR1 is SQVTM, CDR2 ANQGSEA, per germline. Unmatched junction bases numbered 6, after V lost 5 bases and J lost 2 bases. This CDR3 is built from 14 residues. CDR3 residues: CSVKGAGGNQPQHF. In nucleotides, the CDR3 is TGCAGCGTTAAGGGGGCGGGTGGCAATCAGCCCCAGCATTTT.

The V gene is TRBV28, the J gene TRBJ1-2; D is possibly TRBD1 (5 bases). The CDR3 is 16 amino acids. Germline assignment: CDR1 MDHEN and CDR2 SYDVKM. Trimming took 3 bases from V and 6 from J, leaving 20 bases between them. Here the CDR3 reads CASSLNGVGPKNGYTF. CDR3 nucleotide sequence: TGTGCCAGCAGTTTGAATGGGGTGGGACCGAAAAATGGCTACACCTTC.

As DNA, the CDR3 is TGTGCCAGCAGCTCCGGGGATGCAGGGTCTGAAGCTTTCTTT. Its protein product is CASSSGDAGSEAFF. The chain couples TRBV7-3 to TRBJ1-1, with D possibly TRBD1 on 5 matching bases. V lost 4 bases, J lost 6 bases, and 15 bases lay in between. The CDR3 runs 14 residues. In germline, CDR1 is SGHTA, CDR2 FQGTGA.

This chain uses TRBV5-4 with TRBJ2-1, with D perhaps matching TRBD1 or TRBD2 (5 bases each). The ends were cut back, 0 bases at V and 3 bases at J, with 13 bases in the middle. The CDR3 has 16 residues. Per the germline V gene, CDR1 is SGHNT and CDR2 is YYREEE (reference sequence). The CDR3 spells CASSLVGTAGYNEQFF. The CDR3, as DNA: TGTGCCAGCAGCTTGGTCGGGACCGCCGGCTACAATGAGCAGTTCTTC.

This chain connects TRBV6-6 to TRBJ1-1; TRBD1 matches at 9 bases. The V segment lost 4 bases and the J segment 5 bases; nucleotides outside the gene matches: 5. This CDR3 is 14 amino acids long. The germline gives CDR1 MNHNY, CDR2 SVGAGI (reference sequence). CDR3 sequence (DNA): TGTGCCAGCAGTTTGGGGACAGGGCTGACTGAAGCTTTCTTT. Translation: CASSLGTGLTEAFF.

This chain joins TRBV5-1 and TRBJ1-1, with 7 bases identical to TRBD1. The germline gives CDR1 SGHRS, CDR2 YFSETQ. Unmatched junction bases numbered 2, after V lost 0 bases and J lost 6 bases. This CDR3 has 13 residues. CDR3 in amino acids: CASSLGQGAEAFF. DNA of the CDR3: TGCGCCAGCAGCTTGGGACAGGGCGCTGAAGCTTTCTTT.

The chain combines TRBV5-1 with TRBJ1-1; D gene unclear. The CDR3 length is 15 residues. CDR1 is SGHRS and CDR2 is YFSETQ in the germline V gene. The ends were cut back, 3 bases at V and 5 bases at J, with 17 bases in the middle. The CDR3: CASSSRSGSGTEAFF. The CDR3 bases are TGCGCCAGCAGCTCCCGCAGCGGGAGCGGTACTGAAGCTTTCTTT.

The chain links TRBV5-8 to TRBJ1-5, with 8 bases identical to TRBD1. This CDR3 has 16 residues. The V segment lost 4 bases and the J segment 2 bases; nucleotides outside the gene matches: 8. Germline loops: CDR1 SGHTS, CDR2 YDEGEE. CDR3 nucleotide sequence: TGTGCCAGCAGCCCTAGGACAGGGTTTCGCAATCAGCCCCAGCATTTT. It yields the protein CASSPRTGFRNQPQHF. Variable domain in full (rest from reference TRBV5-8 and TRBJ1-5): EAGVTQSPTHLIKTRGQQATLRCSPISGHTSVYWYQQALGLGLQFLLWYDEGEERNRGNFPPRFSGRQFPNYSSELNVNALELEDSALYLCASSPRTGFRNQPQHFGDGTRLSIL.

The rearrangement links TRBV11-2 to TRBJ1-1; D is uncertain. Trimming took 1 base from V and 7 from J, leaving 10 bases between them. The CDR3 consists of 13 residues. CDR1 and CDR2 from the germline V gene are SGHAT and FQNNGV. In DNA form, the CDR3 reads TGTGCCAGCAGCTTAGCAGGACGGATTGAAGCTTTCTTT. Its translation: CASSLAGRIEAFF.

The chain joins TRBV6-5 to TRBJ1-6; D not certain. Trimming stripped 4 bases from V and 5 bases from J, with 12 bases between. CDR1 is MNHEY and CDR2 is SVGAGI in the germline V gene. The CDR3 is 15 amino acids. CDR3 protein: CASSSSLRNNSPLHF. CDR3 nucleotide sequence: TGTGCCAGCAGTTCTAGCCTCCGGAATAATTCACCCCTCCACTTT.

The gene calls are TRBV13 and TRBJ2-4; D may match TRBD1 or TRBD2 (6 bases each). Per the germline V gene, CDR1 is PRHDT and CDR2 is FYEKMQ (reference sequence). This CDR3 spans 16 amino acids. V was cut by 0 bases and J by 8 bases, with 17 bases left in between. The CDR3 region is CASSLGGQNWEDIQYF. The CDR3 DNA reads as TGTGCCAGCAGCTTAGGAGGACAGAACTGGGAGGACATTCAGTACTTC.

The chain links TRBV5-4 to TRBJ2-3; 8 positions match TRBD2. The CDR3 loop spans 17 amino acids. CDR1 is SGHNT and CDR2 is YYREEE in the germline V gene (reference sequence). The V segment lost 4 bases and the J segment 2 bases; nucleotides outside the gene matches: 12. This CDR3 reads CASSLSGRGDTTDTQYF. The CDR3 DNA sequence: TGTGCCAGCAGCCTTTCCGGGCGGGGGGACACCACAGATACGCAGTATTTT.

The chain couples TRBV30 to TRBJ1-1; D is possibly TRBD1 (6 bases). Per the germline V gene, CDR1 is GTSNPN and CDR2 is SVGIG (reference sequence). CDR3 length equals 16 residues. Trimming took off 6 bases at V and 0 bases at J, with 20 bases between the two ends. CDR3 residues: CACSPGHLLMNTEAFF. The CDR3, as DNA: TGTGCCTGTTCCCCGGGACACCTCCTCATGAACACTGAAGCTTTCTTT.

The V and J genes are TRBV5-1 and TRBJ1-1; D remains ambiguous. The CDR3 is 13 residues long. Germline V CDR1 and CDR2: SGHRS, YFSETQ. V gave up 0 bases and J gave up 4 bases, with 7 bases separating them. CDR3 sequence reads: CASSLAWATEAFF. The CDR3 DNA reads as TGCGCCAGCAGCTTGGCCTGGGCCACTGAAGCTTTCTTT.

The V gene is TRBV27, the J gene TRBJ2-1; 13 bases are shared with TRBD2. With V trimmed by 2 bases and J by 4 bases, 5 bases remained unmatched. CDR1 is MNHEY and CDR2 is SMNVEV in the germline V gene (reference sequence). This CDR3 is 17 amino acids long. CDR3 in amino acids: CASSLRGLAGRYNEQFF. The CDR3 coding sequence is TGTGCCAGCAGTTTAAGGGGACTAGCGGGGAGATACAATGAGCAGTTCTTC.

This chain's CDR3 is CAWSGKGQNGGTQYF. CDR3 in DNA: TGTGCCTGGAGTGGTAAAGGTCAGAATGGGGGGACCCAGTACTTC. The gene calls are TRBV30 and TRBJ2-5; D is tentatively TRBD1 or TRBD2 (5 bases each). V gave up 1 base and J gave up 7 bases, with 19 bases separating them. Germline loops: CDR1 GTSNPN, CDR2 SVGIG (reference sequence). CDR3 length: 15 amino acids.

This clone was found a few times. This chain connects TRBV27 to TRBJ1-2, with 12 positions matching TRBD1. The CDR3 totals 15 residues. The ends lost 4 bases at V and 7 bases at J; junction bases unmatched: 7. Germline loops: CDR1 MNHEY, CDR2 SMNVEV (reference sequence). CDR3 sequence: CASSSLGQGAPGYTF. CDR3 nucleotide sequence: TGTGCCAGCAGTTCCCTGGGACAGGGGGCGCCTGGCTACACCTTC.

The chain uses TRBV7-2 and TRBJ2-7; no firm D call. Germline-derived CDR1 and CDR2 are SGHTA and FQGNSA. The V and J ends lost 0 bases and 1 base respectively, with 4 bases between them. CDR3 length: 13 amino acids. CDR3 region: CASSLARSYEQYF. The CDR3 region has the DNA TGTGCCAGCAGCTTAGCCCGTTCCTACGAGCAGTACTTC.

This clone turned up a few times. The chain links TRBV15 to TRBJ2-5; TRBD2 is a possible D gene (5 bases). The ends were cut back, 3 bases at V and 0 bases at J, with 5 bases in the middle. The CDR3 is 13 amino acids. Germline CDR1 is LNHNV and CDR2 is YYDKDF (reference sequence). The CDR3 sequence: CATSRDYQETQYF. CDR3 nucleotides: TGTGCCACCAGCAGGGACTACCAAGAGACCCAGTACTTC.

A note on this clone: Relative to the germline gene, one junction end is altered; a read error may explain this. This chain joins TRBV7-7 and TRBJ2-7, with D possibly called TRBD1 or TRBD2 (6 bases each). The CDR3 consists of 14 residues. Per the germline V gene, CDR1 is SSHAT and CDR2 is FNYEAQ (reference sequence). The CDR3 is CASSRGLDSYEQYF. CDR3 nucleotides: TGTGCTAGCAGCAGGGGACTGGACTCCTACGAGCAGTACTTC.